Sequencing of this TCR beta chain was carried out in a study of T cell responses to AZD1222 COVID-19 vaccine. Notes on the study in general: In the spike-specific TCR repertoire, nearly half reportedly target unmutated variant regions. Clonal diversity may have been underestimated in mostly white British donors.

Only in-frame clones appear in the TCRdb table, and some are missing; sequencing was by immunoSEQ multiplex PCR. The sample consists of roughly 100,000 clones, approximately 88% of them appearing once. A word on this clone: Antigen: not known.

Losses at the gene ends were 11 bases for V and 2 bases for J; bases not matched to a gene: 9. The CDR3 spans 15 residues. The germline gives CDR1 MNHEY, CDR2 SVGAGI. This material consisted of peripheral blood, taken on day 0 of AZD1222 vaccination. This receptor was taken from an adult in good health. The rearrangement uses TRBV6-5 and TRBJ2-3; the match to TRBD2 covers 11 bases. CDR3 protein: CACCRTSGLTDTQYF. In DNA form, the CDR3 reads TGTGCCTGCTGCCGGACTAGCGGGCTCACAGATACGCAGTATTTT.